This TCR beta chain was obtained from a study of shared clonotypes between healthy human individuals. The V segment lost 4 bases and the J segment 5 bases; nucleotides outside the gene matches: 7. Germline V CDR1 and CDR2: SGHAT, FQNNGV. The CDR3 loop spans 14 amino acids. Generated by immunoSEQ multiplex PCR, the TCRdb table keeps only in-frame clones and is missing some. The data contain a few million clones, roughly 93% of them singletons. This clonotype originated in a young man in good health. Some clones in this sample may be carry-over from other donors' samples. What was sequenced was naive CD4+ T cells from PBMCs. Specified subset: CD45RA+ positively selected. The gene calls are TRBV11-2 and TRBJ2-7; TRBD1 agrees at 8 bases. CDR3: CASSSRTGKDEQYF. In DNA, the CDR3 is TGTGCCAGCAGCTCACGGACAGGGAAGGACGAGCAGTACTTC.